The rows below give T cell receptor beta chains drawn from one sample of a study of identical twins. Each CDR3 protein is one row after TCRdb ran MiXCR on the 5' RACE reads. The sample lists approximately 620,000 distinct CDR3 sequences; 8.6% were seen once. The same sample was also studied in work on yellow fever vaccine responses in identical twins.

Sequencing was carried out using PBMCs. All receptors derive from a woman younger than 30 in good health. Both conserved end residues are part of each CDR3. D genes are given only for firm matches. Not every row has a clone size; where given, it reads once, few, many or a size class.

CDR3 protein: CASSLVAGKETQYF
CDR3 DNA: TGTGCCAGCAGCTTAGTGGCCGGGAAAGAGACCCAGTACTTC
D gene: -
clone size: few
J gene: TRBJ2-5
V gene: TRBV7-9

CDR3 protein: CASSLDAREQYF
CDR3 DNA: TGTGCCAGCAGTTTAGACGCTAGGGAGCAGTACTTC
D gene: -
clone size: many
J gene: TRBJ2-7
V gene: TRBV12-3/TRBV12-4

CDR3 protein: CASSYGRGLAQSYNEQFF
CDR3 DNA: TGTGCCAGCAGTTACGGGCGGGGGCTAGCGCAATCCTACAATGAGCAGTTCTTC
D gene: -
clone size: few
J gene: TRBJ2-1
V gene: TRBV6-5

CDR3 protein: CASSQNRGITEAFF
CDR3 DNA: TGCGCCAGCAGCCAAAACAGGGGAATAACTGAAGCTTTCTTT
D gene: TRBD1
clone size: few
J gene: TRBJ1-1
V gene: TRBV4-1

CDR3 protein: CASRTRTVSYEQYF
CDR3 DNA: TGTGCCAGCAGGACAAGGACAGTTTCCTACGAGCAGTACTTC
D gene: -
clone size: -
J gene: TRBJ2-7
V gene: TRBV7-2

CDR3 protein: CASSGRESYNEQFF
CDR3 DNA: TGCGCCAGCAGCGGGCGGGAGAGCTACAATGAGCAGTTCTTC
D gene: TRBD2
clone size: -
J gene: TRBJ2-1
V gene: TRBV4-1

CDR3 protein: CASSLNKVASGDRKNIQYF
CDR3 DNA: TGTGCCAGCAGCTTAAATAAGGTGGCTAGCGGGGACAGGAAAAACATTCAGTACTTC
D gene: -
clone size: few
J gene: TRBJ2-4
V gene: TRBV11-2

CDR3 protein: CASSLVYGNYEQYF
CDR3 DNA: TGTGCCAGCAGCTTAGTGTATGGGAACTACGAGCAGTACTTC
D gene: -
clone size: few
J gene: TRBJ2-7
V gene: TRBV7-8

CDR3 protein: CASSLAGLAGLEQFF
CDR3 DNA: TGCGCCAGCAGCTTGGCAGGACTAGCGGGATTAGAGCAGTTCTTC
D gene: TRBD2
clone size: many
J gene: TRBJ2-1
V gene: TRBV5-1

CDR3 protein: CASSWAGGHNEQFF
CDR3 DNA: TGTGCCAGCAGCTGGGCTGGGGGTCACAATGAGCAGTTCTTC
D gene: -
clone size: many
J gene: TRBJ2-1
V gene: TRBV7-9

CDR3 protein: CASRTSTPGEQYF
CDR3 DNA: TGTGCCAGCAGAACATCTACCCCGGGCGAGCAGTACTTC
D gene: -
clone size: -
J gene: TRBJ2-7
V gene: TRBV28

CDR3 protein: CASSESQDDPYEQYF
CDR3 DNA: TGTGCCAGCAGTGAGAGTCAGGATGATCCCTACGAGCAGTACTTC
D gene: -
clone size: -
J gene: TRBJ2-7
V gene: TRBV6-1

CDR3 protein: CASRYTLAGNTGELFF
CDR3 DNA: TGTGCCAGCAGATACACACTAGCGGGGAACACCGGGGAGCTGTTTTTT
D gene: TRBD2
clone size: -
J gene: TRBJ2-2
V gene: TRBV2

CDR3 protein: CATSRDTGSYNEQFF
CDR3 DNA: TGTGCCACCAGCAGAGATACCGGGAGTTACAATGAGCAGTTCTTC
D gene: -
clone size: many
J gene: TRBJ2-1
V gene: TRBV15

CDR3 protein: CSARDPGADPYEQYF
CDR3 DNA: TGCAGTGCTAGAGATCCGGGGGCGGACCCCTACGAGCAGTACTTC
D gene: -
clone size: few
J gene: TRBJ2-7
V gene: TRBV20-1

CDR3 protein: CSTGLAVNTGELFF
CDR3 DNA: TGCAGCACGGGACTAGCGGTGAACACCGGGGAGCTGTTTTTT
D gene: TRBD2
clone size: few
J gene: TRBJ2-2
V gene: TRBV29-1

CDR3 protein: CASSQDRRNEQFF
CDR3 DNA: TGTGCCAGCAGCCAAGATCGAAGGAATGAGCAGTTCTTC
D gene: -
clone size: many
J gene: TRBJ2-1
V gene: TRBV14

CDR3 protein: CASSHGAFIRGEQFF
CDR3 DNA: TGCGCCAGCAGCCACGGCGCGTTTATTAGAGGTGAGCAGTTCTTC
D gene: -
clone size: -
J gene: TRBJ2-1
V gene: TRBV4-1

CDR3 protein: CASSYRGTAWETQYF
CDR3 DNA: TGTGCCAGCAGTTACCGCGGGACAGCTTGGGAGACCCAGTACTTC
D gene: -
clone size: large
J gene: TRBJ2-5
V gene: TRBV6-2/TRBV6-3

CDR3 protein: CASSPAGRDEQFF
CDR3 DNA: TGTGCCAGCAGCCCCGCAGGGAGGGATGAGCAGTTCTTC
D gene: TRBD2
clone size: few
J gene: TRBJ2-1
V gene: TRBV7-9

CDR3 protein: CSARTGDGYEQYF
CDR3 DNA: TGCAGTGCAAGGACAGGGGACGGCTACGAGCAGTACTTC
D gene: TRBD1
clone size: few
J gene: TRBJ2-7
V gene: TRBV20-1

CDR3 protein: CASSLDRASGRTDTQYF
CDR3 DNA: TGTGCCAGCAGCTTAGATAGGGCTAGCGGACGCACAGATACGCAGTATTTT
D gene: TRBD2
clone size: -
J gene: TRBJ2-3
V gene: TRBV11-2

CDR3 protein: CASSFKGSGRTNEQFF
CDR3 DNA: TGTGCCAGCAGCTTTAAAGGTAGCGGGAGGACCAATGAGCAGTTCTTC
D gene: TRBD2
clone size: -
J gene: TRBJ2-1
V gene: TRBV11-3

CDR3 protein: CSLAGGPWETQYF
CDR3 DNA: TGCAGTCTAGCGGGAGGGCCTTGGGAGACCCAGTACTTC
D gene: TRBD2
clone size: -
J gene: TRBJ2-5
V gene: TRBV20-1

CDR3 protein: CATSKDRAYEQYF
CDR3 DNA: TGTGCCACCTCAAAGGACAGGGCCTACGAGCAGTACTTC
D gene: TRBD1
clone size: few
J gene: TRBJ2-7
V gene: TRBV15

CDR3 protein: CASSEFPPQGYSYEQYF
CDR3 DNA: TGTGCCAGCAGTGAATTCCCCCCGCAGGGGTACTCCTACGAGCAGTACTTC
D gene: -
clone size: few
J gene: TRBJ2-7
V gene: TRBV6-1

CDR3 protein: CASSQERQTLYEQYF
CDR3 DNA: TGTGCCAGCAGCCAAGAGCGGCAAACCCTCTACGAGCAGTACTTC
D gene: -
clone size: -
J gene: TRBJ2-7
V gene: TRBV3-1